This T cell receptor beta chain was captured by sequencing in a study of T cells in Graves' hyperthyroidism and ophthalmopathy. There are 14 residues in the CDR3. Germline CDR1 reads ENHRY; CDR2 reads SYGVKD. Amplified TCR beta CDR3 regions came from RNA transcripts. The primer set for the first-round RT-PCR of the TCR CDR3 was HTBI. Each CDR3 protein is one row after TCRdb ran MiXCR on the multiplex PCR reads. This repertoire shows approximately 510,000 distinct CDR3 sequences, approximately 49% found once; its top ten account for about two fifths. Lactation, pregnancy, other autoimmune disease or uncontrolled infection excluded patients. Remarks on this clonotype: One end of the junction is discordant with germline, which a read error may explain.

The receptor comes from an adult woman with Graves' disease, either hyperthyroidism or ophthalmopathy (not recorded which). The sequencing input was peripheral blood or thyroid tissue (not recorded which). The V and J genes are TRBV10-3 and TRBJ2-7; TRBD2 is a possible D gene (5 bases). CDR3 amino acids: CASSEAAVLDEQYF. Written as DNA, the CDR3 is TGTGCCAGCAGTGAAGCGGCCGTATTGGACGAGCAGTACTTC.